This TCR beta chain is drawn from a study of T cell repertoires in cytomegalovirus infection. Overall study: Newly reported HLA-C-restricted and thoroughly characterized HLA-B-restricted CMV epitopes were employed. TCR beta signatures that were public indicated CMV infection and matching HLA type.

Germline CDR1 LNHDA, CDR2 SQIVND (reference sequence). Trimming removed 3 bases from V and 4 bases from J, with 15 bases in between. The CDR3 covers 16 residues. Study observations and caveats: In two of eight donors, the top clonotype was HLA-C-restricted CMV-specific. Using cumulative public TCR beta family frequency, the authors identified those who carried CMV together with the relevant HLA.

As concerns this clonotype: Its specificity is unknown.

MiXCR was run by TCRdb on the reads, yielding one entry per CDR3 protein. The profile shows about 220,000 distinct CDR3 sequences, around 35% of them singletons. The chain is built from TRBV19 and TRBJ2-2; TRBD2 is a possible D gene (5 bases). The source was CD8+ T cells from cultured PBMCs, collected from culture after CMV antigen stimulation. This TCR came from a human donor in good health (CMV status not recorded). Some clones in this sample may be carry-over from other donors' samples. CDR3 in amino acids: CASSIGRASTTGELFF. For the CDR3, the DNA is TGTGCCAGTAGTATTGGGAGAGCCTCAACCACCGGGGAGCTGTTTTTT.